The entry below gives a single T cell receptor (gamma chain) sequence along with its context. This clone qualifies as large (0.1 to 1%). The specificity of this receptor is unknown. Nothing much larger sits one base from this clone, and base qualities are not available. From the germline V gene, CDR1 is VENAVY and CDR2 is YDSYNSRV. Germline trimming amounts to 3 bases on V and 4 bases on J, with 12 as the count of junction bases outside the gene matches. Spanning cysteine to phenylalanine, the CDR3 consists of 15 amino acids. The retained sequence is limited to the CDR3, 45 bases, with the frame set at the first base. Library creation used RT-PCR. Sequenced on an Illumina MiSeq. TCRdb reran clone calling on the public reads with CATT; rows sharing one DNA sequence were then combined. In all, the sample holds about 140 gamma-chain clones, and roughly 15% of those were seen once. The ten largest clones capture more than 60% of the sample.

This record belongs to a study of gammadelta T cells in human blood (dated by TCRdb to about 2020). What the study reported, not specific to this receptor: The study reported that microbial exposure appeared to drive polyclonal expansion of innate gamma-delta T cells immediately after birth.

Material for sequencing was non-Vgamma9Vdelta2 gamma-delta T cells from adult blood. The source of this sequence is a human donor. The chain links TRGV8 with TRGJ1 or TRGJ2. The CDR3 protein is CATWDEGRRYYKKLF. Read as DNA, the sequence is TGTGCCACCTGGGATGAAGGTCGACGGTATTATAAGAAACTCTTT.